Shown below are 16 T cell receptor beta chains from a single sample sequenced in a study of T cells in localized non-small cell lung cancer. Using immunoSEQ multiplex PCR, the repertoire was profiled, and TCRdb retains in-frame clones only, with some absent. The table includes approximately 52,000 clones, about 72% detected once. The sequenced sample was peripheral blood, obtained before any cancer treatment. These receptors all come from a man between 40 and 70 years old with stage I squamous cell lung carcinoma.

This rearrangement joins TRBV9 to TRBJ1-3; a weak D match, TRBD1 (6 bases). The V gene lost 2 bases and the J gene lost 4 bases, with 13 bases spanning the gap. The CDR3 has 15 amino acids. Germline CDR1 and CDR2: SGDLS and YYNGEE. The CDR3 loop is CASSVSGTPGNTIYF. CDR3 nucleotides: TGTGCCAGCAGCGTTAGCGGGACACCAGGAAACACCATATATTTT.

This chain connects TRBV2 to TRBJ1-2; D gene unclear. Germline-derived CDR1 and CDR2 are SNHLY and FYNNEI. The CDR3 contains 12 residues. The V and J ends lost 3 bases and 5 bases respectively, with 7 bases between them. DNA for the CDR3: TGTGCCAGCAGTGAGCCCTTATATGGCTACACCTTC. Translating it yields CASSEPLYGYTF.

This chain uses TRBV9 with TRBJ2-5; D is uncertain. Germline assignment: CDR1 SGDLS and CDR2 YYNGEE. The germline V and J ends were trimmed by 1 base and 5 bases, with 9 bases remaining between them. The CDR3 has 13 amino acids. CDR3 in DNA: TGTGCCAGCAGCGTACCCGCAGAGGAGACCCAGTACTTC. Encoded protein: CASSVPAEETQYF.

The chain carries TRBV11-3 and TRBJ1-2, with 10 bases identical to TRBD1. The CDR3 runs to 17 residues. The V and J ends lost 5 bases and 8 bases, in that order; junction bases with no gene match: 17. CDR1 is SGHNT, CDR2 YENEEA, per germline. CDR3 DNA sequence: TGTGCCAGCAGCCAGATTTCCGGGACAGGGGCGTTAGGGGGCTACACCTTC. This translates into CASSQISGTGALGGYTF.

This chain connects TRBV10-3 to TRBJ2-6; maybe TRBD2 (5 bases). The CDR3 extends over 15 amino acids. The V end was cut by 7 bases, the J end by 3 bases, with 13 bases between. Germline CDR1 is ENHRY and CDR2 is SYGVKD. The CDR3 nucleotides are TGTGCCATCACCTCGGACTCGCGTGGGGCCAACGTCCTGACTTTC. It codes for CAITSDSRGANVLTF.

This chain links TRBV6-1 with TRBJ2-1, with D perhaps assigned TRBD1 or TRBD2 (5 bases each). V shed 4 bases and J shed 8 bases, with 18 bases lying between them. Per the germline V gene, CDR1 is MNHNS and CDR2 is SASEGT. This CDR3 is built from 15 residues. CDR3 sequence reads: CASSVGTPRRDEQFF. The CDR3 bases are TGTGCCAGCAGTGTAGGGACCCCTCGCCGGGATGAGCAGTTCTTC.

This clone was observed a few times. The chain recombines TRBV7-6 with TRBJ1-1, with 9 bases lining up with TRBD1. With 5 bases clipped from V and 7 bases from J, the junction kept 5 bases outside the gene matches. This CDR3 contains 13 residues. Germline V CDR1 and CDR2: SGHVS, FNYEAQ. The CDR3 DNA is TGTGCCAGCAGCGGATACAGGGGGCGTGAAGCTTTCTTT. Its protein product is CASSGYRGREAFF.

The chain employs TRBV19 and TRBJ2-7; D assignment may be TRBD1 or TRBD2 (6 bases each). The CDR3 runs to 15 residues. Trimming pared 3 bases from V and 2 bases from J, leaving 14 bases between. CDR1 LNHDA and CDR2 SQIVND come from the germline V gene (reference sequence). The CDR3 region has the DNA TGTGCCAGTAGTATCACACCGAGGGGGGCCTACGAGCAGTACTTC. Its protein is CASSITPRGAYEQYF.

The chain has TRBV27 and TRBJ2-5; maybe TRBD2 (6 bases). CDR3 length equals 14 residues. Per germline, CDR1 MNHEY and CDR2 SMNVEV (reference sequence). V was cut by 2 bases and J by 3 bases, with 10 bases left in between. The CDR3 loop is CASSLSWGEETQYF. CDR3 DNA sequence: TGTGCCAGCAGTTTAAGTTGGGGGGAAGAGACCCAGTACTTC.

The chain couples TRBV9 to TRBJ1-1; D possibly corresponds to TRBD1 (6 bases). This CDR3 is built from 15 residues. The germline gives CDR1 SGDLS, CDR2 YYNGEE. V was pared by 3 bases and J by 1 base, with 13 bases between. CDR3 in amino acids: CASSETGTSNTEAFF. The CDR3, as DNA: TGTGCCAGCAGCGAAACCGGGACATCGAACACTGAAGCTTTCTTT.

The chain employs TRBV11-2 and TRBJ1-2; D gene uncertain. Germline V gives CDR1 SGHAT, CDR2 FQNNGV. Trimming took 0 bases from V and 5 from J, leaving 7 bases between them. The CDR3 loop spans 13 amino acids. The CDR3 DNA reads TGTGCCAGCAGCTTAGATCCGTCTTATGGCTACACCTTC. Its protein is CASSLDPSYGYTF.

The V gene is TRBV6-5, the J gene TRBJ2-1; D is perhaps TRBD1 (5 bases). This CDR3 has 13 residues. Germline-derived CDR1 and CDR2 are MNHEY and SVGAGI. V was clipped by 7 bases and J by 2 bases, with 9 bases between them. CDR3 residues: CASNRQPYNEQFF. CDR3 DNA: TGTGCCAGCAACAGGCAGCCCTACAATGAGCAGTTCTTC.

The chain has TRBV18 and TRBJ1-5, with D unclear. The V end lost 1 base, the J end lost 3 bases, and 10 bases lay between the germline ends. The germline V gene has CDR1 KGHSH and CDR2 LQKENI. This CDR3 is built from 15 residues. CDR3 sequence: CASSPQEAFNQPQHF. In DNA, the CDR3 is TGTGCCAGCTCACCACAAGAAGCGTTCAATCAGCCCCAGCATTTT.

In nucleotides, the CDR3 is TGTGCCAGCAGCGTGTCTCGGGGAGACACTGAAGCTTTCTTT. It is translated as CASSVSRGDTEAFF. J is TRBJ1-1 and V is TRBV9, with unresolved D. V lost 2 bases and J 3 bases, leaving 11 bases between the germline ends. Looked up from germline, CDR1 is SGDLS and CDR2 is YYNGEE. The CDR3 spans 14 residues.

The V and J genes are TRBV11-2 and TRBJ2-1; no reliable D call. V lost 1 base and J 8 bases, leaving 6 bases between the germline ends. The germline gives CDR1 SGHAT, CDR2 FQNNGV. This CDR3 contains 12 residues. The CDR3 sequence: CASSLGNDEQFF. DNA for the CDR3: TGTGCCAGCAGCTTAGGGAATGATGAGCAGTTCTTC.

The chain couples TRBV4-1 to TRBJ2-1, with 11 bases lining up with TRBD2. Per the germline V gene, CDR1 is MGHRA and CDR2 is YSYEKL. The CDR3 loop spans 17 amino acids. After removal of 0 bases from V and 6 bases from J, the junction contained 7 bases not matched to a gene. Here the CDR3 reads CASSQETSGGVLNEQFF. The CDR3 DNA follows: TGCGCCAGCAGCCAAGAAACTAGCGGGGGTGTCCTCAATGAGCAGTTCTTC.